This is a list of T cell receptor beta chains from one sample in a study of monozygotic twins with inflammatory bowel disease. One entry per CDR3 protein, without DNA, is what TCRdb gives after re-calling the 5' RACE reads. The sample table includes around 400,000 distinct CDR3 sequences. The specimen sequenced was blood. The receptors here all came from a human donor with ulcerative colitis or Crohn's disease, or a healthy co-twin of an affected twin (not recorded which). Both conserved end residues are part of each CDR3.

V gene	J gene	CDR3 protein
TRBV6-5	TRBJ2-1	CASSSPGLATEKGNEQFF
TRBV7-2	TRBJ2-1	CASTGDRREQFF
TRBV18	TRBJ2-6	CASSPEGRGQSSGANVLTF
TRBV28	TRBJ2-3	CASSLGGGQVRKF
TRBV29-1	TRBJ2-5	CSVETGETQYF
TRBV19	TRBJ2-2	CASSTRGEVGELFF
TRBV29-1	TRBJ2-7	CSVTDQRGEGEQYF
TRBV6-6	TRBJ1-4	CASKDGATNEKLFF
TRBV5-1	TRBJ2-7	CASNPGQGYEQYF
TRBV20-1	TRBJ2-2	CSARDWRARTGELFF
TRBV9	TRBJ2-7	CASSVDLGSAYEQYF
TRBV11-2	TRBJ2-7	CASSPGTPGHEQYF
TRBV9	TRBJ1-3	CASSVSGSSGNTIYF
TRBV28	TRBJ2-1	CASSSRKSINEQFF
TRBV7-8	TRBJ2-5	CASSPRWGRETQYF
TRBV2	TRBJ2-1	CASKAGAPSYNEQFF
TRBV30	TRBJ2-4	CAWSVTDAKNIQYF
TRBV5-1	TRBJ1-4	CASSFGQRPATNEKLFF
TRBV20-1	TRBJ1-6	CSARDRKNSPLHF
TRBV28	TRBJ2-1	CASSPAYNEQFF
TRBV19	TRBJ1-1	CASSTLMGTVTGNTEAFF
TRBV18	TRBJ2-2	CASSPPERDKTNTGELFF
TRBV19	TRBJ2-2	CASSTSGSVGELFF
TRBV28	TRBJ2-1	CASRRTSETYNEQFF
TRBV28	TRBJ1-6	CASKPSGGTATSPLHF
TRBV6-2/TRBV6-3	TRBJ2-5	CASTLTGRSGETQYF
TRBV5-1	TRBJ2-2	CASSRGSGTGETGELFF
TRBV7-9	TRBJ2-3	CASSPGQWTDTQYF
TRBV20-1	TRBJ1-2	CSARVQGAGGYTF
TRBV5-5	TRBJ1-1	CASSLWGGTEAFF
TRBV6-5	TRBJ2-7	CASSTGTSGGYEQYF
TRBV12-3/TRBV12-4	TRBJ1-1	CASSPGAPNTEAFF
TRBV30	TRBJ1-5	CAWSYRGRRGNQPQHF
TRBV7-9	TRBJ1-1	CASSLVRDREAFF
TRBV20-1	TRBJ2-7	CSAGTPGQGAYEQYF